Detailed here is one T cell receptor (beta chain). This specimen comes from a study of shared clonotypes between healthy human individuals. Naive CD8 cells lacked CD45RO, underwent positive selection for CCR7 and left out terminally differentiated effector memory CD45RA+ cells. The CDR3 loop spans 16 amino acids. In germline, CDR1 is SGDLS, CDR2 YYNGEE. With V trimmed by 4 bases and J by 1 base, 8 bases remained unmatched. Repertoires were generated with immunoSEQ multiplex PCR, while TCRdb's copy carries only in-frame clones and drops some. The sample lists some 2.1 million clones, around 93% occurring once.

The gene calls are TRBV9 and TRBJ2-3, with TRBD2 matching over 8 bases. The sequence came from a man younger than 30 in good health. Some clones in this sample may be carry-over from other donors' samples. The sequencing input was naive CD8+ T cells from PBMCs. The CDR3 bases are TGTGCCAGCAGCCCAAGCGGGAGAGAGGGCACAGATACGCAGTATTTT. As protein: CASSPSGREGTDTQYF.